Below are 19 T cell receptor beta chains sequenced from a single sample in a study of T cells in localized non-small cell lung cancer. Assay used: immunoSEQ multiplex PCR; TCRdb lists only in-frame clones, some missing. This sample has 50,000 or so clones, with about four fifths found just once. The sequenced sample was peripheral blood, obtained before any cancer treatment. The receptor set was obtained from a female donor older than 55 with stage II squamous cell lung carcinoma.

J is TRBJ1-1 and V is TRBV2; D remains unclear. The germline CDR1 and CDR2 sequences are SNHLY and FYNNEI. Trimming cost V 7 bases and J 10 bases, with 10 bases left between them. CDR3 length: 10 amino acids. Written as DNA, the CDR3 is TGTGCCAGCAAATCTGGTGGAGCTTTCTTT. It codes for CASKSGGAFF.

The V call is TRBV5-1, the J call TRBJ1-1, with D possibly TRBD1 on 6 matching bases. The V end lost 0 bases, the J end lost 1 base, and 10 bases lay between the germline ends. From germline, CDR1 is SGHRS and CDR2 YFSETQ. The CDR3 has 15 residues. CDR3 sequence reads: CASSLALGANTEAFF. Here the CDR3 DNA reads TGCGCCAGCAGCTTGGCCTTGGGGGCGAACACTGAAGCTTTCTTT. Supplemented by reference TRBV5-1 and TRBJ1-1, the full variable domain reads KAGVTQTPRYLIKTRGQQVTLSCSPISGHRSVSWYQQTPGQGLQFLFEYFSETQRNKGNFPGRFSGRQFSNSRSEMNVSTLELGDSALYLCASSLALGANTEAFFGQGTRLTVV.

This sequence joins TRBV6-6 and TRBJ1-2; the D is unclear. The CDR3 has 13 residues. The V end lost 0 bases, the J end lost 8 bases, and 10 bases lay between the germline ends. The V gene's germline CDR1 is MNHNY and CDR2 SVGAGI (reference sequence). The CDR3 coding sequence is TGTGCCAGCAGTTACTCCCCCGCCAACGGCTACACCTTC. Amino acid sequence: CASSYSPANGYTF.

As for this clone: One junction end disagrees with the germline gene, perhaps due to a read error. The gene calls are TRBV5-1 and TRBJ1-1; D possibly corresponds to TRBD1 (5 bases). Germline CDR1 reads SGHRS; CDR2 reads YFSETQ. CDR3 size: 15 residues. CDR3 nucleotides: TGCGCCAGCACCTTGGGAGGTAGGGGGAACACTGAAGCTTTCTTT. Translated, it gives CASTLGGRGNTEAFF.

The chain couples TRBV18 to TRBJ1-4; TRBD1 agrees at 7 bases. CDR1 and CDR2 (germline): KGHSH, LQKENI. The CDR3 loop spans 14 amino acids. Trimming took 1 base from V and 8 from J; bases not matched to a gene: 4. CDR3 in amino acids: CASSPQGAGEKLFF. Here the CDR3 DNA reads TGTGCCAGCTCACCACAGGGGGCAGGCGAAAAACTGTTTTTT. Drawing the rest from reference TRBV18 and TRBJ1-4, the complete variable domain is NAGVMQNPRHLVRRRGQEARLRCSPMKGHSHVYWYRQLPEEGLKFMVYLQKENIIDESGMPKERFSAEFPKEGPSILRIQQVVRGDSAAYFCASSPQGAGEKLFFGSGTQLSVL.

This rearrangement joins TRBV4-3 to TRBJ2-2, with 11 bases aligning to TRBD2. J lost 3 bases, V lost 6 bases, and 6 bases had no gene match. The CDR3 runs to 16 residues. CDR1 and CDR2 from the germline V gene are LGHNA and YSLEER. CDR3 coding DNA: TGCGCCAGCAGTCTCGGGACTAGCGGTTACACCGGGGAGCTGTTTTTT. Translated: CASSLGTSGYTGELFF.

This chain uses TRBV14 with TRBJ1-2; D possibly corresponds to TRBD1 (5 bases). Germline V gives CDR1 SGHDN, CDR2 FVKESK. The CDR3 sequence is 15 residues long. V lost 0 bases to trimming and J lost 7 bases, with 15 bases between them. The CDR3 reads CASSQDGYRPGGYTF. The CDR3 nucleotides are TGTGCCAGCAGCCAAGATGGATACAGGCCTGGTGGCTACACCTTC.

V is TRBV7-9 and J is TRBJ1-5; the match to TRBD1 covers 8 bases. The CDR3 has 15 residues. Germline V gives CDR1 SEHNR, CDR2 FQNEAQ (reference sequence). Trimming at V came to 8 bases and at J to 4 bases, leaving 10 bases not matched to a gene. CDR3 protein: CASGSTGELNQPQHF. Written as DNA, the CDR3 is TGTGCCAGCGGGTCGACAGGGGAGTTGAATCAGCCCCAGCATTTT.

V and J are TRBV18 and TRBJ2-7, with D perhaps matching TRBD1 (5 bases). There are 15 residues in the CDR3. Germline lookup yields CDR1 KGHSH and CDR2 LQKENI. Trimming shortened V by 3 bases and J by 4 bases, and 16 bases separated the two germline ends. CDR3 protein: CASSPKSHRLYEQYF. CDR3 bases: TGTGCCAGCTCACCGAAAAGTCACAGGCTATACGAGCAGTACTTC.

The CDR3: CASSYQTGHLGWYGYTF. DNA for the CDR3: TGCGCCAGCAGCTACCAGACGGGCCACCTTGGATGGTATGGCTACACCTTC. This chain links TRBV10-1 with TRBJ1-2; D remains ambiguous. V was cut by 6 bases and J by 5 bases, with 25 bases left in between. CDR1 is WNHNN and CDR2 is SYGVQD in the germline V gene (reference sequence). This CDR3 is built from 17 residues.

The V call is TRBV10-3, the J call TRBJ1-1; possibly TRBD1 for D (6 bases). Trimming stripped 4 bases from V and 1 base from J, with 10 bases between. This CDR3 is built from 14 residues. Per the germline V gene, CDR1 is ENHRY and CDR2 is SYGVKD. CDR3 loop: CAISAGTTNTEAFF. Here the CDR3 DNA reads TGTGCCATCAGTGCAGGGACAACGAACACTGAAGCTTTCTTT.

The rearrangement uses TRBV30 and TRBJ1-2; 7 positions agree with TRBD1. The CDR3 spans 13 residues. Germline values: CDR1 GTSNPN, CDR2 SVGIG (reference sequence). The ends lost 8 bases at V and 7 bases at J; junction bases unmatched: 13. CDR3 sequence (DNA): TGTGCCACCCCCGGACAGGCTGAGGGTGGCTACACCTTC. Amino acid sequence: CATPGQAEGGYTF.

The chain's CDR3 is CSVDTAISGELFF. The CDR3 nucleotides are TGCAGCGTTGATACGGCCATAAGCGGGGAGCTGTTTTTT. The chain uses TRBV29-1 and TRBJ2-2; D is unresolved. V dropped 3 bases and J dropped 7 bases, with 12 bases sitting between them. CDR1 is SQVTM, CDR2 ANQGSEA, per germline. This CDR3 comprises 13 residues.

V is TRBV7-9 and J is TRBJ1-3; D is perhaps TRBD1 (5 bases). This CDR3 is built from 15 residues. From germline, CDR1 is SEHNR and CDR2 FQNEAQ (reference sequence). V was pared by 1 base and J by 4 bases, with 11 bases between. Here the CDR3 DNA reads TGTGCCAGCAGCTTAGATCGGGGGAGAGGAAACACCATATATTTT. Translated: CASSLDRGRGNTIYF.

In this sample, this clone turned up once. The chain uses TRBV6-5 and TRBJ2-7; perhaps TRBD1 as D (6 bases). CDR1 MNHEY and CDR2 SVGAGI come from the germline V gene. The CDR3 sequence is 15 residues long. The V end lost 0 bases, the J end lost 0 bases, and 9 bases lay between the germline ends. The CDR3 region has the DNA TGTGCCAGCAGTTACTCCCGGGACAACTCCTACGAGCAGTACTTC. This codes for CASSYSRDNSYEQYF.

The chain is built from TRBV19 and TRBJ2-7; possibly TRBD1 for D (6 bases). The ends were cut back, 2 bases at V and 6 bases at J, with 17 bases in the middle. CDR1 is LNHDA, CDR2 SQIVND, per germline (reference sequence). The CDR3 is made up of 15 amino acids. The CDR3 bases are TGTGCCAGTAGTATAAAGCAGGGGACGACCCGCGAGCAGTACTTC. Its translation is CASSIKQGTTREQYF.

In its sample, this clone was seen a few times. The same CDR3 is also encoded by other DNA sequences in this sample. J is TRBJ1-3 and V is TRBV7-2; D ambiguous. Germline CDR1 is SGHTA and CDR2 is FQGNSA. V lost 3 bases to trimming and J lost 0 bases, with 6 bases between them. This CDR3 region has 14 residues. The CDR3, as DNA: TGTGCCAGCAGCTTGGGTAACTCTGGAAACACCATATATTTT. Amino acid sequence: CASSLGNSGNTIYF.

The rearrangement uses TRBV19 and TRBJ1-1; D is perhaps TRBD1 (5 bases). CDR3 length: 14 amino acids. Germline V gene sequence: CDR1 LNHDA, CDR2 SQIVND (reference sequence). The V and J ends lost 5 bases and 1 base respectively, with 11 bases between them. In nucleotides, the CDR3 is TGTGCCAGTAGTCTAGTGACAGAGAACACTGAAGCTTTCTTT. It specifies CASSLVTENTEAFF.

CDR3 nucleotides: TGTGCCAGCAGCTCTGGATTTAGCAATCAGCCCCAGCATTTT. Protein product: CASSSGFSNQPQHF. This rearrangement joins TRBV11-2 to TRBJ1-5; D is ambiguous. Looked up from germline, CDR1 is SGHAT and CDR2 is FQNNGV. This CDR3 is built from 14 residues. V was pared by 4 bases and J by 0 bases, with 7 bases between. Together with reference TRBV11-2 and TRBJ1-5, the CDR3 gives the full variable domain: EAGVAQSPRYKIIEKRQSVAFWCNPISGHATLYWYQQILGQGPKLLIQFQNNGVVDDSQLPKDRFSAERLKGVDSTLKIQPAKLEDSAVYLCASSSGFSNQPQHFGDGTRLSIL.